These 18 T cell receptor beta chains came from one sample sequenced in a study of T cells after yellow fever vaccination. TCRdb passed the 5' RACE reads through MiXCR, listing each CDR3 protein once. The table records some 68,000 distinct CDR3 sequences, around 7% of them present only once. Sequences were derived from CD8+ T cells sorted from PBMCs, sampled 45 days after the first yellow fever vaccination. The receptors were sampled from a man aged 18 to 30 who received the YFV17D yellow fever vaccine.

This clonotype has a handful of counts. V usage is TRBV4-1 and J usage is TRBJ2-7; D gene unclear. Trimming left V 7 bases short and J 7 bases short, with 17 bases between. This CDR3 is 13 amino acids long. The germline V gene encodes CDR1 MGHRA and CDR2 YSYEKL. CDR3 protein: CASTHPGSGEQYF. In nucleotides, the CDR3 is TGCGCCAGCACCCACCCGGGTAGTGGAGAGCAGTACTTC.

In its sample, this clonotype was seen many times. The chain joins TRBV6-6 to TRBJ2-1; D is undetermined. Germline CDR1 and CDR2: MNHNY and SVGAGI (reference sequence). V lost 7 bases to trimming and J lost 8 bases, with 12 bases between them. CDR3 length equals 12 residues. The chain's CDR3 is CASTLTPDEQFF. The CDR3 DNA reads as TGTGCCAGCACTTTGACGCCGGATGAGCAGTTCTTC.

This clonotype has at least ten counts. The rearrangement uses TRBV11-2 and TRBJ2-1; D not certain. V shed 5 bases and J shed 10 bases, with 12 bases lying between them. The CDR3 consists of 12 residues. Germline V gene data show CDR1 as SGHAT and CDR2 as FQNNGV. For the CDR3, the DNA is TGTGCCAGCAGCGGAGAAAATTTAGAGCAGTTCTTC. Encoded protein: CASSGENLEQFF.

There are many counts of this clonotype. The chain combines TRBV27 with TRBJ2-5, with 8 bases lining up with TRBD2. V shed 1 base and J 2 bases; nucleotides not matched to a gene: 6. Per the germline V gene, CDR1 is MNHEY and CDR2 is SMNVEV (reference sequence). The CDR3 sequence is 16 residues long. The CDR3 region is CASSLWAGRDQETQYF. The CDR3, as DNA: TGTGCCAGCAGTTTATGGGCCGGGAGGGATCAAGAGACCCAGTACTTC.

The chain recombines TRBV7-9 with TRBJ2-1; no clear D gene. In germline, CDR1 is SEHNR, CDR2 FQNEAQ (reference sequence). The germline V and J ends were trimmed by 5 bases and 10 bases, with 12 bases remaining between them. The CDR3 is 12 amino acids. The CDR3 loop is CASSPTPPEQFF. The CDR3 DNA sequence: TGTGCCAGCAGCCCCACACCTCCCGAGCAGTTCTTC.

This clonotype was seen repeatedly, ten times or more. The chain carries TRBV24-1 and TRBJ1-2; 7 bases align to TRBD1. CDR1 KGHDR and CDR2 SFDVKD come from the germline V gene. The CDR3 extends over 13 amino acids. The V and J ends lost 7 bases and 4 bases, in that order; junction bases with no gene match: 5. CDR3 in amino acids: CATSRDRFYGYTF. The CDR3 coding sequence is TGTGCCACCAGCCGGGACAGATTCTATGGCTACACCTTC.

This clonotype turned up a few times. This sequence joins TRBV10-3 and TRBJ2-3; 9 bases match TRBD2. Germline loops: CDR1 ENHRY, CDR2 SYGVKD. The CDR3 totals 15 residues. The ends lost 3 bases at V and 5 bases at J; junction bases unmatched: 6. This chain's CDR3 is CAISDGGGALDTQYF. The CDR3 DNA reads TGTGCCATCAGTGACGGCGGGGGGGCCTTAGATACGCAGTATTTT.

The DNA for the CDR3 is TGTGCCAGCAGTGAAATTGCGGCTAGCACAGATACGCAGTATTTT. Amino acid sequence: CASSEIAASTDTQYF. This chain uses TRBV25-1 with TRBJ2-3, with D unclear. The CDR3 is 15 residues long. Trimming took off 2 bases at V and 0 bases at J, with 9 bases between the two ends. The germline V gene has CDR1 MGHDK and CDR2 SYGVNS. Drawing the rest from reference TRBV25-1 and TRBJ2-3, the complete variable domain is EADIYQTPRYLVIGTGKKITLECSQTMGHDKMYWYQQDPGMELHLIHYSYGVNSTEKGDLSSESTVSRIRTEHFPLTLESARPSHTSQYLCASSEIAASTDTQYFGPGTRLTVL.

The DNA of the CDR3 is TGTGCCAGCAGTTACAGGGGTCCAACGCAGTATTTT. It encodes CASSYRGPTQYF. The chain couples TRBV6-2 or TRBV6-3 to TRBJ2-3, with a weak D call TRBD1 (5 bases). The CDR3 extends over 12 amino acids. CDR1 MNHEY and CDR2 SVGEGT come from the germline V gene. With 2 bases removed from V and 9 bases from J, the gap between germline ends came to 9 bases.

This clonotype came up a few times. The chain combines TRBV4-3 with TRBJ2-1, with D hard to call. Germline CDR1 LGHNA, CDR2 YSLEER. The CDR3 contains 15 residues. Trimming shortened V by 0 bases and J by 3 bases, and 9 bases separated the two germline ends. The CDR3 here is CASSQDWIDYNEQFF. CDR3 nucleotides: TGCGCCAGCAGCCAAGATTGGATAGACTACAATGAGCAGTTCTTC.

This clonotype has ten or more counts. The J gene is TRBJ1-6, the V gene TRBV4-2; the D gene is possibly TRBD1 (6 bases). There are 15 residues in the CDR3. Germline lookup yields CDR1 LGHNA and CDR2 YNFKEQ. V was pared by 0 bases and J by 8 bases, with 11 bases between. The CDR3 protein is CASSQESGDDSPLHF. CDR3 in DNA: TGTGCCAGCAGCCAAGAGTCAGGGGACGATTCACCCCTCCACTTT.

The chain links TRBV7-2 to TRBJ1-2, with D hard to call. The CDR3 length is 11 residues. Trimming removed 8 bases from V and 10 bases from J, with 14 bases in between. CDR1 is SGHTA and CDR2 is FQGNSA in the germline V gene. CDR3 protein: CASGLGGDYTF. CDR3 nucleotides: TGTGCCAGCGGATTAGGCGGGGACTACACCTTC.

This clonotype came up many times. The chain couples TRBV7-2 to TRBJ2-7; D is unresolved. CDR1 is SGHTA, CDR2 FQGNSA, per germline. Deletions cut 1 base from V and 5 bases from J, with 3 bases between. The CDR3 runs to 11 residues. CDR3 DNA sequence: TGTGCCAGCAGCTTAGTAGACGAGCAGTACTTC. It specifies CASSLVDEQYF.

The table lists this clonotype with many counts. V and J are TRBV5-6 and TRBJ2-7, with 9 bases matching TRBD1. With 2 bases clipped from V and 1 base from J, the junction kept 4 bases outside the gene matches. Germline values: CDR1 SGHDT, CDR2 YYEEEE. This CDR3 spans 15 amino acids. CDR3 nucleotide sequence: TGTGCCAGCAGCTTCGGGACAGGGTTTTCCTACGAGCAGTACGTC. Translation gives CASSFGTGFSYEQYV.

This clonotype occurred many times. The chain employs TRBV29-1 and TRBJ2-2; 7 bases are shared with TRBD1. Germline V CDR1 and CDR2: SQVTM, ANQGSEA. The J segment lost 0 bases and the V segment lost 6 bases, leaving 4 bases of the junction unmatched. The CDR3 is 14 amino acids. The CDR3 loop is CSVTGQPNTGELFF. Here the CDR3 DNA reads TGCAGCGTGACAGGGCAACCGAACACCGGGGAGCTGTTTTTT.

Many counts were recorded for this clonotype. The chain has TRBV20-1 and TRBJ2-1; possible D gene TRBD1, 5 bases. The germline V gene encodes CDR1 DFQATT and CDR2 SNEGSKA (reference sequence). The CDR3 is made up of 15 amino acids. This chain's CDR3 is CSPLLGRYSYNEQFF. DNA for the CDR3: TGCAGCCCCCTATTGGGGCGTTACTCCTACAATGAGCAGTTCTTC.

This clonotype was observed a few times. The chain has TRBV9 and TRBJ1-2; D is ambiguous. CDR1 and CDR2 from the germline V gene are SGDLS and YYNGEE. The CDR3 totals 13 residues. V was trimmed by 3 bases and J by 8 bases, leaving 14 bases between them. The DNA for the CDR3 is TGTGCCAGCAGCGCAAGTCTTCCCGCGGGCTACACCTTC. Translating gives CASSASLPAGYTF.

In its sample, this clonotype was seen a few times. The chain carries TRBV12-3 or TRBV12-4 and TRBJ2-7, with TRBD1 matching 8 bases. V lost 5 bases, J lost 3 bases, and 9 bases stayed unmatched. This CDR3 has 15 residues. In DNA form, the CDR3 reads TGTGCCAGCAGTCCAGACAGGGGTTCGATCTACGAGCAGTACTTC. As protein: CASSPDRGSIYEQYF.